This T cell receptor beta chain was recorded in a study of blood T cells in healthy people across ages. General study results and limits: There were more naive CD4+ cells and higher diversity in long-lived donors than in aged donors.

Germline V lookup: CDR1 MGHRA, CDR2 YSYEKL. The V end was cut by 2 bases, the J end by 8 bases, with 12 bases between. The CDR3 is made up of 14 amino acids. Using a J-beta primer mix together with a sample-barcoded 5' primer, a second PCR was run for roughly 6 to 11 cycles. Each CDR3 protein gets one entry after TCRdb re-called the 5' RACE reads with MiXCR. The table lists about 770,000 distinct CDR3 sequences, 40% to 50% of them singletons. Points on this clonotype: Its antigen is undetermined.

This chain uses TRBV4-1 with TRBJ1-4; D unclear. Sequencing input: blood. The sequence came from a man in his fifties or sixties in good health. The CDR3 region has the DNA TGCGCCAGCAGCCAATCGGACCGAAAAGAAAAACTGTTTTTT. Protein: CASSQSDRKEKLFF.